These T cell receptor beta chains were read from a single sample in a study of a mutant IDH1 vaccine in newly diagnosed glioma. Repertoires were generated with immunoSEQ multiplex PCR, while TCRdb's copy carries only in-frame clones and drops some. This sample carries tens of thousands of clones, roughly 80% of them seen once, and the ten largest clones take around 8.3%. Their antigens remain unidentified. Sequences were derived from PBMCs, sampled from a glioma patient whose treatment included an IDH1 peptide vaccine. The receptors derive from a woman between 45 and 60 years old with glioma. CDR3s include the opening cysteine and the closing phenylalanine or tryptophan. D genes are given only for firm matches. A row's size may be missing; if present it is once, few, many or a size class.

v_gene: TRBV6-6
d_gene: NA
abundance: NA
j_gene: TRBJ2-7
len: 14
CDR3aa: CASSPQGTGYEQYF
CDR3nt: TGTGCCAGCAGTCCCCAGGGGACCGGCTACGAGCAGTACTTC

v_gene: TRBV28
d_gene: NA
abundance: NA
j_gene: TRBJ1-5
len: 13
CDR3aa: CASGPPGNQPQHF
CDR3nt: TGTGCCAGCGGGCCCCCCGGGAATCAGCCCCAGCATTTT

v_gene: TRBV7-9
d_gene: TRBD1
abundance: few
j_gene: TRBJ1-2
len: 14
CDR3aa: CASSLGTGGHGYTF
CDR3nt: TGTGCCAGCAGCCTAGGGACAGGGGGGCATGGCTACACCTTC

v_gene: TRBV2
d_gene: TRBD1
abundance: NA
j_gene: TRBJ1-5
len: 16
CDR3aa: CASSEYPRDRDQPQHF
CDR3nt: TGTGCCAGCAGTGAGTATCCCCGGGACAGGGATCAGCCCCAGCATTTT

v_gene: TRBV10-3
d_gene: TRBD1
abundance: NA
j_gene: TRBJ2-1
len: 15
CDR3aa: CAISRKGQDYNEQFF
CDR3nt: TGTGCCATCAGTCGCAAAGGACAGGACTACAATGAGCAGTTCTTC

v_gene: TRBV9
d_gene: NA
abundance: NA
j_gene: TRBJ1-5
len: 14
CDR3aa: CASSSTGQGQPQHF
CDR3nt: TGTGCCAGCTCAAGCACAGGGCAGGGTCAGCCCCAGCATTTT

v_gene: TRBV19
d_gene: NA
abundance: NA
j_gene: TRBJ1-5
len: 15
CDR3aa: CASTTGYSGNQPQHF
CDR3nt: TGTGCCAGTACAACAGGGTATTCGGGCAATCAGCCCCAGCATTTT

v_gene: TRBV6-6
d_gene: TRBD1
abundance: NA
j_gene: TRBJ1-1
len: 15
CDR3aa: CASSKWGQGATEAFF
CDR3nt: TGTGCCAGCAGTAAATGGGGACAGGGGGCCACTGAAGCTTTCTTT

v_gene: TRBV19
d_gene: NA
abundance: NA
j_gene: TRBJ1-2
len: 15
CDR3aa: CASRRAGYDNYGYTF
CDR3nt: TGTGCCAGTAGGAGAGCGGGGTATGACAACTATGGCTACACCTTC

v_gene: TRBV7-2
d_gene: TRBD1
abundance: NA
j_gene: TRBJ1-6
len: 14
CDR3aa: CASSSTGLNSPLHF
CDR3nt: TGTGCCAGCAGCTCGACAGGGCTTAATTCACCCCTCCACTTT

v_gene: TRBV5-1
d_gene: NA
abundance: NA
j_gene: TRBJ2-7
len: 14
CDR3aa: CASSRGGGRYEQYF
CDR3nt: TGCGCCAGCAGCCGTGGTGGGGGCCGCTACGAGCAGTACTTC

v_gene: TRBV6-5
d_gene: NA
abundance: NA
j_gene: TRBJ1-2
len: 13
CDR3aa: CASSYERGYGYTF
CDR3nt: TGTGCCAGCAGTTACGAGAGGGGGTATGGCTACACCTTC

v_gene: TRBV7-9
d_gene: NA
abundance: NA
j_gene: TRBJ1-6
len: 14
CDR3aa: CASSLARDNSPLHF
CDR3nt: TGTGCCAGCAGCTTAGCCAGAGATAATTCACCCCTCCACTTT

v_gene: TRBV6-5
d_gene: NA
abundance: NA
j_gene: TRBJ1-1
len: 15
CDR3aa: CASRAWDGRNTEAFF
CDR3nt: TGTGCCAGCCGGGCTTGGGATGGTAGGAACACTGAAGCTTTCTTT

v_gene: TRBV10-2
d_gene: TRBD2
abundance: NA
j_gene: TRBJ2-5
len: 13
CDR3aa: CASRPSGEETQYF
CDR3nt: TGCGCCAGCAGGCCCAGCGGGGAAGAGACCCAGTACTTC

v_gene: TRBV6-5
d_gene: NA
abundance: NA
j_gene: TRBJ1-1
len: 15
CDR3aa: CASSQRKGGTREAFF
CDR3nt: TGTGCCAGCAGTCAAAGAAAGGGGGGCACCAGGGAGGCTTTCTTT

v_gene: TRBV6-5
d_gene: TRBD1
abundance: NA
j_gene: TRBJ1-5
len: 15
CDR3aa: CASSSGQGDSQPQHF
CDR3nt: TGTGCCAGCAGTTCAGGACAGGGGGATAGTCAGCCCCAGCATTTT

v_gene: TRBV2
d_gene: TRBD1
abundance: NA
j_gene: TRBJ1-5
len: 14
CDR3aa: CASSRTGEYQPQHF
CDR3nt: TGTGCCAGCAGTCGGACAGGGGAATATCAGCCCCAGCATTTT

v_gene: TRBV6-6
d_gene: NA
abundance: NA
j_gene: TRBJ2-1
len: 12
CDR3aa: CASRRTRYEQFF
CDR3nt: TGTGCCAGCAGGCGTACCCGCTATGAGCAGTTCTTC

v_gene: TRBV28
d_gene: TRBD1
abundance: NA
j_gene: TRBJ1-5
len: 15
CDR3aa: CASRISGGGNQPQHF
CDR3nt: TGTGCCAGCCGTATCTCAGGGGGCGGCAATCAGCCCCAGCATTTT

v_gene: TRBV9
d_gene: TRBD1
abundance: NA
j_gene: TRBJ2-7
len: 14
CDR3aa: CASSTRTGEVEQYF
CDR3nt: TGTGCCAGCAGCACAAGGACAGGGGAAGTCGAGCAGTACTTC

v_gene: TRBV5-4
d_gene: TRBD1
abundance: NA
j_gene: TRBJ1-1
len: 14
CDR3aa: CASRMTGSYTEAFF
CDR3nt: TGTGCCAGCAGAATGACAGGGTCGTATACTGAAGCTTTCTTT

v_gene: TRBV28
d_gene: NA
abundance: NA
j_gene: TRBJ2-1
len: 11
CDR3aa: CAIGRGNEQFF
CDR3nt: TGTGCCATCGGACGGGGCAATGAGCAGTTCTTC

v_gene: TRBV21-1
d_gene: NA
abundance: NA
j_gene: TRBJ1-2
len: 16
CDR3aa: CASSRGRTGDNYGYTF
CDR3nt: TGTGCCAGCAGCAGAGGCCGGACAGGGGATAACTATGGCTACACCTTC

v_gene: TRBV5-8
d_gene: NA
abundance: NA
j_gene: TRBJ1-2
len: 14
CDR3aa: CASSWEGGNYGYTF
CDR3nt: TGTGCCAGCAGCTGGGAAGGGGGTAACTATGGCTACACCTTC

v_gene: TRBV7-9
d_gene: NA
abundance: NA
j_gene: TRBJ1-5
len: 15
CDR3aa: CASSIGDSTNQPQHF
CDR3nt: TGTGCCAGCAGCATCGGAGACAGCACTAATCAGCCCCAGCATTTT

v_gene: TRBV2
d_gene: NA
abundance: NA
j_gene: TRBJ1-2
len: 13
CDR3aa: CASSYGPGYGYTF
CDR3nt: TGTGCCAGCAGCTATGGACCGGGCTATGGCTACACCTTC

v_gene: TRBV6-5
d_gene: NA
abundance: NA
j_gene: TRBJ1-4
len: 14
CDR3aa: CASSSGEAVEKLFF
CDR3nt: TGTGCCAGCAGTTCAGGAGAAGCGGTTGAAAAACTGTTTTTT

v_gene: TRBV14
d_gene: NA
abundance: once
j_gene: TRBJ1-6
len: 14
CDR3aa: CASRGRLQNSPLHF
CDR3nt: TGTGCCAGCAGGGGACGTTTACAGAATTCACCCCTCCACTTT

v_gene: TRBV7-2
d_gene: NA
abundance: NA
j_gene: TRBJ1-2
len: 12
CDR3aa: CASSSTTIGYTF
CDR3nt: TGTGCCAGCAGCTCGACCACAATTGGCTACACCTTC

v_gene: TRBV5-6
d_gene: TRBD2
abundance: NA
j_gene: TRBJ2-3
len: 15
CDR3aa: CASSHSGGVRNTQYF
CDR3nt: TGTGCCAGCAGCCATAGCGGGGGGGTAAGAAATACGCAGTATTTT

v_gene: TRBV27
d_gene: TRBD1
abundance: NA
j_gene: TRBJ2-7
len: 16
CDR3aa: CASSLFGGTGAYEQYF
CDR3nt: TGTGCCAGCAGTTTATTTGGTGGGACAGGGGCCTACGAGCAGTACTTC

v_gene: TRBV5-4
d_gene: NA
abundance: NA
j_gene: TRBJ1-3
len: 17
CDR3aa: CASSSTQGPRSGNTIYF
CDR3nt: TGTGCCAGCAGCTCTACCCAGGGTCCTCGCTCTGGAAACACCATATATTTT

v_gene: TRBV6-1
d_gene: NA
abundance: NA
j_gene: TRBJ2-7
len: 14
CDR3aa: CASSVTGEVYEQYF
CDR3nt: TGTGCCAGCAGTGTCACGGGGGAGGTTTACGAGCAGTACTTC

v_gene: TRBV30
d_gene: TRBD1
abundance: NA
j_gene: TRBJ1-6
len: 13
CDR3aa: CASDRGRHSPLHF
CDR3nt: TGTGCCTCAGACAGGGGGCGTCATTCACCCCTCCACTTT

v_gene: TRBV11-1
d_gene: NA
abundance: NA
j_gene: TRBJ1-1
len: 13
CDR3aa: CASSLAQGTEAFF
CDR3nt: TGTGCCAGCAGCTTAGCCCAGGGTACCGAAGCTTTCTTT

v_gene: TRBV5-6
d_gene: NA
abundance: NA
j_gene: TRBJ2-7
len: 14
CDR3aa: CASSLVGNTYEQYF
CDR3nt: TGTGCCAGCAGCTTGGTAGGTAATACCTACGAGCAGTACTTC

v_gene: TRBV27
d_gene: NA
abundance: NA
j_gene: TRBJ2-1
len: 11
CDR3aa: CASSLFHEQFF
CDR3nt: TGTGCCAGCAGTCTTTTCCATGAGCAGTTCTTC

v_gene: TRBV6-6
d_gene: NA
abundance: few
j_gene: TRBJ1-5
len: 12
CDR3aa: CASTNSNQPQHF
CDR3nt: TGTGCCAGCACCAATAGCAATCAGCCCCAGCATTTT

v_gene: TRBV2
d_gene: NA
abundance: NA
j_gene: TRBJ2-5
len: 16
CDR3aa: CASSVARGRGKETQYF
CDR3nt: TGTGCCAGCAGTGTCGCACGGGGGCGGGGAAAAGAGACCCAGTACTTC

v_gene: TRBV5-1
d_gene: TRBD1
abundance: NA
j_gene: TRBJ1-1
len: 14
CDR3aa: CASSWGDRGTEAFF
CDR3nt: TGCGCCAGCAGCTGGGGGGACAGGGGCACTGAAGCTTTCTTT

v_gene: TRBV5-1
d_gene: TRBD1
abundance: NA
j_gene: TRBJ2-3
len: 14
CDR3aa: CASRQGVGTDTQYF
CDR3nt: TGCGCCAGCCGGCAGGGGGTGGGCACAGATACGCAGTATTTT

v_gene: TRBV7-2
d_gene: NA
abundance: NA
j_gene: TRBJ2-3
len: 15
CDR3aa: CASSLEGRVTDTQYF
CDR3nt: TGTGCCAGCAGCTTAGAGGGGCGGGTCACAGATACGCAGTATTTT

v_gene: TRBV6-1
d_gene: NA
abundance: few
j_gene: TRBJ1-2
len: 13
CDR3aa: CASSQGRNYGYTF
CDR3nt: TGTGCCAGCAGTCAAGGGAGAAACTATGGCTACACCTTC

v_gene: TRBV4-3
d_gene: NA
abundance: NA
j_gene: TRBJ2-3
len: 15
CDR3aa: CASSLGGGQIDTQYF
CDR3nt: TGCGCCAGCAGCCTAGGGGGGGGGCAGATAGATACGCAGTATTTT

v_gene: TRBV9
d_gene: TRBD1
abundance: NA
j_gene: TRBJ1-2
len: 17
CDR3aa: CASTDSDPRQGAFGYTF
CDR3nt: TGTGCCAGCACCGATTCGGATCCCCGGCAGGGGGCCTTTGGCTACACCTTC